This T cell receptor (beta chain) was identified in a study of regulatory T cells in long-lasting Graves disease. Through Arm-PCR of CDR3 regions and iRepertoire HTBI primers, TCR beta libraries were built. TCRdb re-called the multiplex PCR reads with MiXCR, one entry per CDR3 protein. The sample lists about 440,000 distinct CDR3 sequences, more than 13% occurring once. This clonotype appeared many times. Antigen specificity is unknown. After removal of 0 bases from V and 2 bases from J, the junction contained 3 bases not matched to a gene. Germline V gene data show CDR1 as SQVTM and CDR2 as ANQGSEA. CDR3 size: 15 residues. Study findings and constraints: The researchers studied only peripheral blood, not thyroid tissue. Persistent disease preferred TRBV28, TRBJ1-2 and TRBJ2-5.

Stated time point: newly diagnosed GD, antithyroid drugs for less than 3 months. Making the TCR library involved RNA that had been extracted from PBMCs. The data were also submitted as part of a second study, on T cells in Graves' hyperthyroidism and ophthalmopathy. Per that paper: Uncontrolled infection, other autoimmune disease, pregnancy or lactation disqualified patients from enrolment. Ophthalmopathy and stable hyperthyroidism were separated by a 13 V-J model.

This specimen consisted of peripheral blood mononuclear cells (PBMCs), obtained at new diagnosis, from a patient treated with antithyroid drugs. The receptor was isolated from a woman aged 25 to 39 with Graves disease. The V call is TRBV29-1, the J call TRBJ2-3; 9 nucleotides agree with TRBD1. For the CDR3, the DNA is TGCAGCGTTGAAGATCGGGACAGGGCCACAGATACGCAGTATTTT. Protein product: CSVEDRDRATDTQYF.